The 23 T cell receptor beta chains below come from one sample, sequenced in a study of cytomegalovirus exposure and HLA in healthy donors. PCR primers comprised 60 Vbeta and 13 Jbeta primers. The table came from immunoSEQ multiplex PCR; TCRdb's copy has only in-frame clones and leaves some out. The sample carries 55,000 to 75,000 clones, around 70% recorded once. The material sequenced was PBMCs. The receptors originated from a human donor in good health.

This clone was observed a handful of times. The rearrangement uses TRBV5-4 and TRBJ2-7, with 11 bases lining up with TRBD1. CDR3 length equals 15 residues. Germline V gives CDR1 SGHNT, CDR2 YYREEE (reference sequence). V shed 3 bases and J 5 bases; nucleotides not matched to a gene: 7. The CDR3 is CASSSYRTGGDEQYF. CDR3 coding DNA: TGTGCCAGCAGCTCTTATAGGACAGGGGGCGACGAGCAGTACTTC.

This clone was counted only a few times. The rearrangement joins TRBV25-1 to TRBJ2-3; the D gene is possibly TRBD2 (6 bases). This CDR3 is 16 amino acids long. Looked up from germline, CDR1 is MGHDK and CDR2 is SYGVNS. The V and J ends lost 4 bases and 0 bases respectively, with 14 bases between them. The CDR3, as DNA: TGTGCCAGCAGTGGCCACGGGAGCCCTAGCACAGATACGCAGTATTTT. Translated: CASSGHGSPSTDTQYF.

V and J are TRBV28 and TRBJ1-3; D is possibly TRBD1 (5 bases). Trimming pared 1 base from V and 4 bases from J, leaving 14 bases between. The CDR3 covers 16 residues. Germline CDR1 and CDR2: MDHEN and SYDVKM. CDR3 coding DNA: TGTGCCAGCAGTTTATACAGGTCCGGCGTCGGAAACACCATATATTTT. Protein product: CASSLYRSGVGNTIYF.

The rearrangement uses TRBV6-5 and TRBJ1-1; no clear D. The CDR3 consists of 13 residues. Germline values: CDR1 MNHEY, CDR2 SVGAGI. V lost 2 bases and J lost 7, with 11 bases in between. DNA of the CDR3: TGTGCCAGCAGTTACGTAGCCGGTCTTGAAGCTTTCTTT. As protein: CASSYVAGLEAFF.

A few counts support this clone. The chain carries TRBV29-1 and TRBJ2-3, with D possibly TRBD2 on 5 matching bases. Trimming took 3 bases from V and 0 from J, leaving 7 bases between them. The CDR3 has 13 residues. Per germline, CDR1 SQVTM and CDR2 ANQGSEA. The CDR3 sequence is CSVDTGSTDTQYF. The CDR3 DNA reads as TGCAGCGTTGACACGGGGAGCACAGATACGCAGTATTTT.

The chain uses TRBV30 and TRBJ2-2, with TRBD2 identical over 7 bases. This CDR3 is built from 14 residues. Germline assignment: CDR1 GTSNPN and CDR2 SVGIG (reference sequence). V lost 3 bases to trimming and J lost 6 bases; unmatched junction nucleotides: 7. CDR3 in amino acids: CAWRAGVSSGELFF. The CDR3 DNA sequence: TGTGCCTGGAGGGCGGGAGTAAGTTCCGGGGAGCTGTTTTTT. Full variable domain (rest looked up from reference TRBV30 and TRBJ2-2): SQTIHQWPATLVQPVGSPLSLECTVEGTSNPNLYWYRQAAGRGLQLLFYSVGIGQISSEVPQNLSASRPQDRQFILSSKKLLLSDSGFYLCAWRAGVSSGELFFGEGSRLTVL.

This sequence joins TRBV15 and TRBJ1-2; tentatively, D is TRBD1 (5 bases). Germline V CDR1 and CDR2: LNHNV, YYDKDF (reference sequence). The V and J ends lost 6 bases and 3 bases respectively, with 14 bases between them. The length of the CDR3 is 14 residues. The CDR3 loop reads CATRPQAIHYGYTF. The DNA for the CDR3 is TGTGCCACCAGGCCACAGGCAATTCACTATGGCTACACCTTC.

This chain uses TRBV18 with TRBJ2-7; weak D call: TRBD2 (5 bases). CDR1 and CDR2 (germline): KGHSH, LQKENI. Between the trimmed V and J ends, which lost 4 bases and 0 bases, there was a span of 19 bases. This CDR3 has 17 amino acids. The CDR3 DNA follows: TGTGCCAGCTCACGGGGTGTGACCGGACTGAGCTCCTACGAGCAGTACTTC. This gives the protein CASSRGVTGLSSYEQYF.

V is TRBV6-1 and J is TRBJ1-1; TRBD1 is a possible D gene (6 bases). V was shortened by 7 bases and J by 3 bases, with 18 bases between the two germline ends. This CDR3 is built from 15 residues. Germline V gene lookup returns CDR1 MNHNS and CDR2 SASEGT. The chain's CDR3 is CASTLTRGWDTEAFF. The CDR3, as DNA: TGTGCCAGCACTCTCACCAGGGGTTGGGACACTGAAGCTTTCTTT.

In this sample, this clone turned up a few times. The V and J genes are TRBV6-1 and TRBJ1-2, with TRBD1 identical over 9 bases. The CDR3 consists of 19 residues. Per the germline V gene, CDR1 is MNHNS and CDR2 is SASEGT. With 0 bases clipped from V and 0 bases from J, the junction kept 11 bases outside the gene matches. The CDR3 protein is CASSEALGTGGHANYGYTF. The CDR3 DNA reads as TGTGCCAGCAGTGAAGCGCTTGGAACAGGGGGCCATGCTAACTATGGCTACACCTTC.

The rearrangement uses TRBV4-1 and TRBJ1-5; D unclear. Germline CDR1 reads MGHRA; CDR2 reads YSYEKL. The CDR3 contains 14 residues. V was cut by 0 bases and J by 1 base, with 4 bases left in between. CDR3 sequence (DNA): TGCGCCAGCAGCCAAGAAGCAAGCAATCAGCCCCAGCATTTT. Protein sequence: CASSQEASNQPQHF.

The rearrangement links TRBV5-1 to TRBJ2-1, with 9 bases aligning to TRBD2. This CDR3 has 16 amino acids. CDR1 and CDR2 (germline): SGHRS, YFSETQ. Trimming cost V 1 base and J 7 bases; bases outside gene matches: 9. Here the CDR3 DNA reads TGCGCCAGCAGCTTGTACGCGGGAGGGCCTTATAATGAGCAGTTCTTC. This sequence encodes CASSLYAGGPYNEQFF.

V is TRBV28 and J is TRBJ1-5; 9 positions match TRBD1. Trimming cost V 7 bases and J 2 bases; bases outside gene matches: 9. The CDR3 is made up of 16 amino acids. CDR1 MDHEN and CDR2 SYDVKM come from the germline V gene. CDR3 loop: CASTLTGGLGNQPQHF. The DNA for the CDR3 is TGTGCCAGCACCCTCACAGGGGGCTTGGGCAATCAGCCCCAGCATTTT.

The chain uses TRBV27 and TRBJ1-5, with D hard to call. Germline CDR1 is MNHEY and CDR2 is SMNVEV (reference sequence). V lost 0 bases and J 0 bases, leaving 6 bases between the germline ends. CDR3 length: 15 residues. As DNA, the CDR3 is TGTGCCAGCAGTTTATCCGGGGATAGCAATCAGCCCCAGCATTTT. Amino acids: CASSLSGDSNQPQHF.

This rearrangement joins TRBV6-5 to TRBJ2-7; D is uncertain. V gave up 5 bases and J gave up 2 bases, with 13 bases separating them. Per the germline V gene, CDR1 is MNHEY and CDR2 is SVGAGI. This CDR3 is built from 14 residues. CDR3 in amino acids: CASSPSTRTYEQYF. The CDR3 DNA reads as TGTGCCAGCAGTCCCTCGACAAGAACCTACGAGCAGTACTTC.

The gene calls are TRBV6-5 and TRBJ2-7; D unresolved. V gave up 5 bases and J gave up 2 bases, with 10 bases separating them. Germline-derived CDR1 and CDR2 are MNHEY and SVGAGI. The CDR3 covers 13 residues. CDR3 residues: CASSRHPTYEQYF. The CDR3 DNA follows: TGTGCCAGCAGTAGACACCCGACCTACGAGCAGTACTTC.

This clone came up a few times. This rearrangement joins TRBV6-5 to TRBJ1-1, with D uncertain. In germline, CDR1 is MNHEY, CDR2 SVGAGI. The germline V and J ends were trimmed by 2 bases and 3 bases, with 7 bases remaining between them. There are 13 residues in the CDR3. The CDR3, as DNA: TGTGCCAGCAGTTACGGGCAGGACACTGAAGCTTTCTTT. It is translated as CASSYGQDTEAFF.

This clone occurred a few times. This sequence joins TRBV5-1 and TRBJ1-5, with TRBD1 matching over 8 bases. The CDR3 runs 14 residues. The V gene end was trimmed by 4 bases and the J gene end by 7 bases; junction bases not matched to a gene: 7. Per the germline V gene, CDR1 is SGHRS and CDR2 is YFSETQ. The CDR3 DNA reads TGCGCCAGCAGCCTTGGGACAGGAAAACAGCCCCAGCATTTT. Protein sequence: CASSLGTGKQPQHF.

This sequence joins TRBV7-2 and TRBJ2-5; maybe TRBD1 (6 bases). The CDR3 spans 14 residues. The V end was cut by 5 bases, the J end by 6 bases, with 16 bases between. Germline values: CDR1 SGHTA, CDR2 FQGNSA. The CDR3 protein is CASSPPGVQQTQYF. The CDR3 region has the DNA TGTGCCAGCAGCCCCCCAGGGGTGCAGCAGACCCAGTACTTC.

This sequence joins TRBV7-6 and TRBJ1-1; 7 nucleotides align to TRBD1. The CDR3 is made up of 14 amino acids. V was clipped by 1 base and J by 8 bases; unmatched bases: 7. Germline assignment: CDR1 SGHVS and CDR2 FNYEAQ. CDR3 coding DNA: TGTGCCAGCAGCTTAGGGTTTCGGGACAGCGAAGCTTTCTTT. Translation gives CASSLGFRDSEAFF.

The chain links TRBV5-6 to TRBJ2-7; possible D gene TRBD1, 6 bases. CDR1 is SGHDT, CDR2 YYEEEE, per germline. The CDR3 is made up of 15 amino acids. V lost 0 bases, J lost 0 bases, and 10 bases lay in between. CDR3 nucleotides: TGTGCCAGCAGCTTGGTCGGACAGCTCTCCTACGAGCAGTACTTC. Its protein is CASSLVGQLSYEQYF.

This clone was counted a single time. The chain is built from TRBV6-5 and TRBJ2-7, with 9 bases aligning to TRBD1. The junction had 4 bases not matched to a gene; V was cut back by 7 bases and J by 0 bases. There are 14 residues in the CDR3. Per germline, CDR1 MNHEY and CDR2 SVGAGI. CDR3 DNA: TGTGCCAGCAATCCACAGGGGGCCTCCTACGAGCAGTACTTC. Translated, it gives CASNPQGASYEQYF.

The chain joins TRBV30 to TRBJ2-7; D is possibly TRBD1 (5 bases). Per germline, CDR1 GTSNPN and CDR2 SVGIG (reference sequence). The CDR3 extends over 14 amino acids. V gave up 3 bases and J gave up 1 base, with 13 bases separating them. CDR3: CAWRDRGGSYEQYF. Here the CDR3 DNA reads TGTGCCTGGAGGGATAGGGGCGGTTCCTACGAGCAGTACTTC. Using reference TRBV30 and TRBJ2-7 for the parts outside the CDR3, the full variable domain is SQTIHQWPATLVQPVGSPLSLECTVEGTSNPNLYWYRQAAGRGLQLLFYSVGIGQISSEVPQNLSASRPQDRQFILSSKKLLLSDSGFYLCAWRDRGGSYEQYFGPGTRLTVT.